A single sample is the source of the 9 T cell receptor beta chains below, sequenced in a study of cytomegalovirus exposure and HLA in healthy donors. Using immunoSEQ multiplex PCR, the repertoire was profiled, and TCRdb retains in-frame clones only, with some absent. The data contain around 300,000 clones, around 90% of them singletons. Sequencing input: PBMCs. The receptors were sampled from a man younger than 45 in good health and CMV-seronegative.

CDR3 amino acids: CSVSGQGNGYTF. In DNA, the CDR3 is TGCAGCGTGTCGGGACAGGGGAATGGCTACACCTTC. The rearrangement joins TRBV29-1 to TRBJ1-2; TRBD1 agrees at 10 bases. In germline, CDR1 is SQVTM, CDR2 ANQGSEA. V lost 6 bases and J lost 6; bases outside the gene matches: 4. CDR3 length equals 12 residues.

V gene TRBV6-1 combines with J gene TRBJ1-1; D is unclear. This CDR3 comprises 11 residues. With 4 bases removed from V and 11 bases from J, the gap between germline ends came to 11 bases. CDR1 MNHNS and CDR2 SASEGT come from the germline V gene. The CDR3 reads CASSAPQDAFF. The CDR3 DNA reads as TGTGCCAGCAGTGCCCCCCAGGATGCTTTCTTT.

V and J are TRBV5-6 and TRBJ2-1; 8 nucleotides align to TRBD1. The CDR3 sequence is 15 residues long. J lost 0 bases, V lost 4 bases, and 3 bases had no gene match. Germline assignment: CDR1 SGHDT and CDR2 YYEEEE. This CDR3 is CASSRDRSSYNEQFF. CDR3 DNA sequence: TGTGCCAGCAGCCGGGACAGGAGCTCCTACAATGAGCAGTTCTTC. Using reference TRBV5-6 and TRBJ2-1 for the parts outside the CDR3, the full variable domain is DAGVTQSPTHLIKTRGQQVTLRCSPKSGHDTVSWYQQALGQGPQFIFQYYEEEERQRGNFPDRFSGHQFPNYSSELNVNALLLGDSALYLCASSRDRSSYNEQFFGPGTRLTVL.

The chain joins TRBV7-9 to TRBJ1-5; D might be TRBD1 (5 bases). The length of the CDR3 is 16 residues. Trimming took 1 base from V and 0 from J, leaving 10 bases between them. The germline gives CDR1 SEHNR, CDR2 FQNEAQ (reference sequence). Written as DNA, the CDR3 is TGTGCCAGCAGCTTAGTGACAGCCTATAGCAATCAGCCCCAGCATTTT. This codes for CASSLVTAYSNQPQHF.

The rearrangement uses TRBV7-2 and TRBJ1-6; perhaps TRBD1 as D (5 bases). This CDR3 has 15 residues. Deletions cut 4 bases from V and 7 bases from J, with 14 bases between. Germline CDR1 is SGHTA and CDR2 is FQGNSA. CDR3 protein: CASSSGSSANSPLHF. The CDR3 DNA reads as TGTGCCAGCAGCTCAGGGTCTTCCGCGAATTCACCCCTCCACTTT.

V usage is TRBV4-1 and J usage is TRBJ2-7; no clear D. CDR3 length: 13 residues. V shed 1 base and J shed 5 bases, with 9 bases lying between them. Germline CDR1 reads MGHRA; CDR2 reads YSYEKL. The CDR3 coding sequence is TGCGCCAGCAGCCAAGCCGGTGTCAACGAGCAGTACTTC. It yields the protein CASSQAGVNEQYF.

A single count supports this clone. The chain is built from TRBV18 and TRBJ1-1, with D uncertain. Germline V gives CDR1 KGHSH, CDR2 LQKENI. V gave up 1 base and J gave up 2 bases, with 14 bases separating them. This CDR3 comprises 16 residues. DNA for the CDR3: TGTGCCAGCTCACCACTAAACCCCCGGTCCAACACTGAAGCTTTCTTT. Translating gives CASSPLNPRSNTEAFF.

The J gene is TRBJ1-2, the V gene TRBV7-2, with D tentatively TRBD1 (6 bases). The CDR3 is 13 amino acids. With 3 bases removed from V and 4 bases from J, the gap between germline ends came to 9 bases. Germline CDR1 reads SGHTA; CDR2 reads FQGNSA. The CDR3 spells CASSFVQGYGYTF. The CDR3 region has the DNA TGTGCCAGCAGCTTCGTACAGGGCTATGGCTACACCTTC.

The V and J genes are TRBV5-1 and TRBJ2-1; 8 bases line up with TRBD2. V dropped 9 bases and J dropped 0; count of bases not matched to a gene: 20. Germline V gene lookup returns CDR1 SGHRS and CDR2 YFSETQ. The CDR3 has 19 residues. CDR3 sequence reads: CATSPISGGGSSSYNEQFF. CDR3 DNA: TGCGCCACCTCACCTATTTCCGGGGGGGGGTCAAGCTCCTACAATGAGCAGTTCTTC.